These 8 T cell receptor beta chains came from one sample sequenced in a study of blood T cell repertoires in COVID-19. Sequencing was performed with immunoSEQ multiplex PCR; in TCRdb, only in-frame clones are kept and a portion is missing. The sample has about 40,000 clones, around nine tenths seen once; the top ten hold 0.3% to 0.45%. The sequenced sample was peripheral blood. Receptors originate from a human donor in a cohort sampled during active COVID-19.

The chain combines TRBV27 with TRBJ2-7, with 7 bases matching TRBD2. This CDR3 spans 17 amino acids. In germline, CDR1 is MNHEY, CDR2 SMNVEV (reference sequence). Germline trimming cut 3 bases from V and 0 bases from J; bases unmatched to any gene: 11. The CDR3 region is CASSLVGEGQSSYEQYF. DNA of the CDR3: TGTGCCAGCAGTTTGGTTGGGGAGGGCCAGAGCTCCTACGAGCAGTACTTC.

V gene TRBV11-2 combines with J gene TRBJ2-4; weak D call: TRBD2 (6 bases). Germline CDR1 is SGHAT and CDR2 is FQNNGV. Trimming stripped 0 bases from V and 0 bases from J, with 21 bases between. The CDR3 has 20 residues. The CDR3 nucleotides read TGTGCCAGCAGCTTAGATCGGAGGGGTGGATTAAATGTAGCCAAAAACATTCAGTACTTC. Its translation is CASSLDRRGGLNVAKNIQYF. Full variable domain (remainder filled in from reference TRBV11-2 and TRBJ2-4): EAGVAQSPRYKIIEKRQSVAFWCNPISGHATLYWYQQILGQGPKLLIQFQNNGVVDDSQLPKDRFSAERLKGVDSTLKIQPAKLEDSAVYLCASSLDRRGGLNVAKNIQYFGAGTRLSVL.

The J gene is TRBJ2-7, the V gene TRBV6-1; 9 bases align to TRBD1. The CDR3 covers 18 residues. J was trimmed by 3 bases and V by 1 base; bases with no gene match: 13. Germline V CDR1 and CDR2: MNHNS, SASEGT. The CDR3 protein is CASSEESWGQGTGYEQYF. The CDR3 DNA reads TGTGCCAGCAGTGAAGAATCATGGGGACAGGGAACTGGCTACGAGCAGTACTTC.

This chain joins TRBV10-3 and TRBJ1-1; D possibly corresponds to TRBD1 (5 bases). Per the germline V gene, CDR1 is ENHRY and CDR2 is SYGVKD. V lost 0 bases to trimming and J lost 1 base, with 6 bases between them. CDR3 length equals 14 residues. The CDR3 spells CAISESGGNTEAFF. The CDR3 DNA reads TGTGCCATCAGTGAGTCGGGGGGGAACACTGAAGCTTTCTTT.

The gene calls are TRBV18 and TRBJ2-7; 7 positions match TRBD1. After removal of 1 base from V and 5 bases from J, the junction contained 8 bases not matched to a gene. Germline assignment: CDR1 KGHSH and CDR2 LQKENI. This CDR3 region has 15 residues. The CDR3 DNA is TGTGCCAGCTCACCACTGTCAGGGGGTGTCCACGAGCAGTACTTC. Amino acids: CASSPLSGGVHEQYF. The full variable domain, with the rest looked up from reference TRBV18 and TRBJ2-7, is NAGVMQNPRHLVRRRGQEARLRCSPMKGHSHVYWYRQLPEEGLKFMVYLQKENIIDESGMPKERFSAEFPKEGPSILRIQQVVRGDSAAYFCASSPLSGGVHEQYFGPGTRLTVT.

The J gene is TRBJ2-7, the V gene TRBV2; TRBD2 agrees at 16 bases. The V gene end was trimmed by 7 bases and the J gene end by 5 bases; junction bases not matched to a gene: 17. The CDR3 is 19 amino acids. The germline gives CDR1 SNHLY, CDR2 FYNNEI. CDR3 loop: CASIHYPGLAGGPEDEQYF. The CDR3 coding sequence is TGTGCCAGCATCCACTACCCGGGACTAGCGGGGGGGCCGGAAGACGAGCAGTACTTC.

A remark on this clone: Different DNA sequences within this sample yield the same CDR3. The chain uses TRBV20-1 and TRBJ2-1; TRBD2 matches at 9 bases. Germline CDR1 and CDR2: DFQATT and SNEGSKA (reference sequence). With V trimmed by 3 bases and J by 8 bases, 11 bases remained unmatched. There are 15 residues in the CDR3. The CDR3 DNA reads as TGCAGTGCTAGTTGGGGTGCGGGGGGGCTCGATGAGCAGTTCTTC. Translated: CSASWGAGGLDEQFF.

The rearrangement links TRBV6-6 to TRBJ1-1; 11 nucleotides align to TRBD1. The trim removed 6 bases at V and 6 bases at J, leaving 9 bases unmatched. This CDR3 is built from 15 residues. Germline CDR1 reads MNHNY; CDR2 reads SVGAGI (reference sequence). The CDR3 DNA follows: TGTGCCAGCAGCACCATTAGGACAGGGGGCCCTGAAGCTTTCTTT. Translating gives CASSTIRTGGPEAFF.